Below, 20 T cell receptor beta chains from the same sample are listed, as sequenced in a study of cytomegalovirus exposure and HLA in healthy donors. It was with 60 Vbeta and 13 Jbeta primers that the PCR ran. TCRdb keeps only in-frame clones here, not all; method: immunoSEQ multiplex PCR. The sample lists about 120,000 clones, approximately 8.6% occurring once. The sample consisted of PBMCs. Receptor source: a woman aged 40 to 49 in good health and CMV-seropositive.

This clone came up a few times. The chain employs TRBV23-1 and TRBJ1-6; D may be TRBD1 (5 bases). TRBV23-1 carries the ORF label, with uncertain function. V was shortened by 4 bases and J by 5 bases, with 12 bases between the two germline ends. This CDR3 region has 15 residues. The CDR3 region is CASSRGGPDNSPLHF. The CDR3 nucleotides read TGCGCCAGCAGTCGGGGCGGACCCGATAATTCACCCCTCCACTTT.

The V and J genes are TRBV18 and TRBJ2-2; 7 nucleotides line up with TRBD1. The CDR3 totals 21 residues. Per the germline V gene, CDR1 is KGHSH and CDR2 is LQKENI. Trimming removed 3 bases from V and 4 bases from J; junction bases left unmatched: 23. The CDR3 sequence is CASSPTLPGQTSQKGTGELFF. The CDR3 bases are TGTGCCAGCTCACCTACCCTCCCGGGACAGACTTCCCAAAAGGGCACCGGGGAGCTGTTTTTT.

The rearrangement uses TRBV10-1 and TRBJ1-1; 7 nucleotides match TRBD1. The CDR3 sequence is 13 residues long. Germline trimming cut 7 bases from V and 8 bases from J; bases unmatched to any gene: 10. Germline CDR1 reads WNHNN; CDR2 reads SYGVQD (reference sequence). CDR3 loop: CASNRDRDTEAFF. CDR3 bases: TGCGCCAGCAACCGAGACAGGGATACCGAAGCTTTCTTT.

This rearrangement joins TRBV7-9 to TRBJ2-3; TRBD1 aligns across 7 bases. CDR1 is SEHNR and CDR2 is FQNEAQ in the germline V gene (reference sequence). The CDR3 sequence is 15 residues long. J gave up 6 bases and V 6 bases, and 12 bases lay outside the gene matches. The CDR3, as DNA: TGTGCCAGCAGTTCCCGACAGGGATTATCGGATACGCAGTATTTT. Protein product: CASSSRQGLSDTQYF.

The CDR3 spells CASITGRYGYTF. CDR3 DNA sequence: TGTGCCAGTATCACAGGAAGGTATGGCTACACCTTC. The chain is built from TRBV19 and TRBJ1-2; D perhaps matches TRBD1 (5 bases). Germline V gene data show CDR1 as LNHDA and CDR2 as SQIVND (reference sequence). The length of the CDR3 is 12 residues. Trimming removed 7 bases at V and 5 bases at J, with 11 bases between.

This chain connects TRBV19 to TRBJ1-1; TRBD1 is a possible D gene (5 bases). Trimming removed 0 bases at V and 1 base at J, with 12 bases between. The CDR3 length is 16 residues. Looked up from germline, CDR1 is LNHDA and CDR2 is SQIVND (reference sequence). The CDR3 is CASSIDRHRRNTEAFF. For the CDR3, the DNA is TGTGCCAGTAGTATAGATCGGCACAGGAGGAACACTGAAGCTTTCTTT.

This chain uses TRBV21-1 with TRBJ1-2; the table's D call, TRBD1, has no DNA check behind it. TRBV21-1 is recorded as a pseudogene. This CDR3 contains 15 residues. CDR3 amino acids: CASRWDRARYYGYTF. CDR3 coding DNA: TGTGCCAGCAGGTGGGACAGGGCACGGTACTATGGCTACACCTTC.

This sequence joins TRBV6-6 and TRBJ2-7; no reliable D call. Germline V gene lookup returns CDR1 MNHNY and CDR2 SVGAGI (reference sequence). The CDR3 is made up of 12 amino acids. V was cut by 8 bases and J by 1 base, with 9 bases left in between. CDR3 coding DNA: TGTGCCAGCTCAGGTCCTTCCTACGAGCAGTACTTC. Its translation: CASSGPSYEQYF.

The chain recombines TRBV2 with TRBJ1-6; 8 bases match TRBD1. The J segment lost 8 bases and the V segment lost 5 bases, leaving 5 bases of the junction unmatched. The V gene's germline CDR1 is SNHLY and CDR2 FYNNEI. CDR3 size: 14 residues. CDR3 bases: TGTGCCAGCAGTCCTGGACAGGGTTATTCACCCCTCCACTTT. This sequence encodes CASSPGQGYSPLHF.

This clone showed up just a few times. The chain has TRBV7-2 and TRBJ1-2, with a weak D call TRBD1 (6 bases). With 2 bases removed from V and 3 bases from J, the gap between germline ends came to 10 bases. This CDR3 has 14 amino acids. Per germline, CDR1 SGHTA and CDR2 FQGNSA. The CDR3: CASSLQAGDYGYTF. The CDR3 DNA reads TGTGCCAGCAGCTTACAGGCAGGGGACTATGGCTACACCTTC.

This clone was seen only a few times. CDR3 region: CASSVASGGHQETQYF. CDR3 DNA: TGTGCCAGCAGCGTGGCTAGCGGGGGACACCAAGAGACCCAGTACTTC. The rearrangement uses TRBV21-1 and TRBJ2-5; the DNA was not compared with TRBD2, the D call given in the table. TRBV21-1 is given as a pseudogene. The length of the CDR3 is 16 residues.

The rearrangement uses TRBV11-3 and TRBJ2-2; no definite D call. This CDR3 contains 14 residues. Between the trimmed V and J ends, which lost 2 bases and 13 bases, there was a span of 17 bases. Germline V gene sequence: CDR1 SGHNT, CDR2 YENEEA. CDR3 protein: CASSLTATPARLFF. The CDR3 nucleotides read TGTGCCAGCAGCTTAACGGCGACACCCGCACGGCTGTTTTTT.

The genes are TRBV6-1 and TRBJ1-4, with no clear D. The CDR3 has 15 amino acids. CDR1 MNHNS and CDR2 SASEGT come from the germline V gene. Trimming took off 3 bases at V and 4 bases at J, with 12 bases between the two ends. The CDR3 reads CASSDIGRDNEKLFF. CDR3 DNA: TGTGCCAGCAGTGATATTGGGAGGGATAATGAAAAACTGTTTTTT.

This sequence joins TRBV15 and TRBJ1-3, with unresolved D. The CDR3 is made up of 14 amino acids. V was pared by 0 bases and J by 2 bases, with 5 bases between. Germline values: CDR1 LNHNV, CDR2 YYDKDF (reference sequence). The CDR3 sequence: CATSRDKTGNTIYF. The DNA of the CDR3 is TGTGCCACCAGCAGAGATAAAACTGGAAACACCATATATTTT.

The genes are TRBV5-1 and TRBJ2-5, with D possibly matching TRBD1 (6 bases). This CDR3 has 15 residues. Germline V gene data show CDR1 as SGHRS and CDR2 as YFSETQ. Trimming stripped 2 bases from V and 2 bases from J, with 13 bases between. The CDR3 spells CASSLQGQIQETQYF. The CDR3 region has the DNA TGCGCCAGCAGCTTACAGGGCCAGATACAAGAGACCCAGTACTTC.

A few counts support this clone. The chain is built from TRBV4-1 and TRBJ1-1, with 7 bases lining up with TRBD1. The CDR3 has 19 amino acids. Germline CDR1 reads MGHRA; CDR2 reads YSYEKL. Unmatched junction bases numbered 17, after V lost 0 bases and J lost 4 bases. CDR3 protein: CASSQEDDYERGRFTEAFF. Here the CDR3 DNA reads TGCGCCAGCAGCCAAGAGGACGATTATGAGAGGGGGCGGTTCACTGAAGCTTTCTTT.

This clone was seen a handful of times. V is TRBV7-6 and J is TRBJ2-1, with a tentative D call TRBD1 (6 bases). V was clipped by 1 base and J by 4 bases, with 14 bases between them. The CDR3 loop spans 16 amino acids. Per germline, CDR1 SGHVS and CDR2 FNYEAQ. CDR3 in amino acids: CASSLGVGGGYNEQFF. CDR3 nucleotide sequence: TGTGCCAGCAGCTTAGGGGTAGGGGGTGGGTACAATGAGCAGTTCTTC.

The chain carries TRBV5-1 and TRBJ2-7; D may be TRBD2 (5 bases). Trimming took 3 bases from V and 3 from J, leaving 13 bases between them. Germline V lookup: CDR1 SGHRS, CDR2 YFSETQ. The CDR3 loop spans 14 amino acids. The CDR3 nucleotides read TGCGCCAGCAGCTCCTCCGTCCGGGGCTACGAGCAGTACTTC. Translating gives CASSSSVRGYEQYF.

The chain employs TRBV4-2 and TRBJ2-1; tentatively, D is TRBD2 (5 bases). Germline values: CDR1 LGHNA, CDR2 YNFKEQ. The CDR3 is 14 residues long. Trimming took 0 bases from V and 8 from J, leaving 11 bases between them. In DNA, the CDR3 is TGTGCCAGCAGCCAAGACGTTTGGCGGGATGAGCAGTTCTTC. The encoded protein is CASSQDVWRDEQFF.

The CDR3 spells CAWSKGQGGGYTF. In DNA, the CDR3 is TGTGCCTGGAGCAAGGGACAGGGGGGTGGCTACACCTTC. The rearrangement links TRBV30 to TRBJ1-2; 11 bases map to TRBD1. CDR1 is GTSNPN, CDR2 SVGIG, per germline (reference sequence). The CDR3 contains 13 residues. The ends lost 3 bases at V and 7 bases at J; junction bases unmatched: 4.